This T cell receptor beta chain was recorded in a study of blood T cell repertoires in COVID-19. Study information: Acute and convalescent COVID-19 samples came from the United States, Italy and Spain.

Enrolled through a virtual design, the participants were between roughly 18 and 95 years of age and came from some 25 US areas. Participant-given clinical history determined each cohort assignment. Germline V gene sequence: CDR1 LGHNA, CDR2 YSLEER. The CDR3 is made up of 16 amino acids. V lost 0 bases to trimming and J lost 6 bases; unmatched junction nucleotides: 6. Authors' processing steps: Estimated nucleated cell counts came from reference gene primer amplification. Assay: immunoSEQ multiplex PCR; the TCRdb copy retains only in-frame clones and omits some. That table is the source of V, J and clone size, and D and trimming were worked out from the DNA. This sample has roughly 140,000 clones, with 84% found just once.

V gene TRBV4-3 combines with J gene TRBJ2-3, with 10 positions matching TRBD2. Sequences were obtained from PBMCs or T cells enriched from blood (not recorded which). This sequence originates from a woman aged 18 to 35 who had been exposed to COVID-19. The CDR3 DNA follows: TGCGCCAGCAGCCAAGACCTCGATAGCGGGAGGGATACGCAGTATTTT. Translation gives CASSQDLDSGRDTQYF.